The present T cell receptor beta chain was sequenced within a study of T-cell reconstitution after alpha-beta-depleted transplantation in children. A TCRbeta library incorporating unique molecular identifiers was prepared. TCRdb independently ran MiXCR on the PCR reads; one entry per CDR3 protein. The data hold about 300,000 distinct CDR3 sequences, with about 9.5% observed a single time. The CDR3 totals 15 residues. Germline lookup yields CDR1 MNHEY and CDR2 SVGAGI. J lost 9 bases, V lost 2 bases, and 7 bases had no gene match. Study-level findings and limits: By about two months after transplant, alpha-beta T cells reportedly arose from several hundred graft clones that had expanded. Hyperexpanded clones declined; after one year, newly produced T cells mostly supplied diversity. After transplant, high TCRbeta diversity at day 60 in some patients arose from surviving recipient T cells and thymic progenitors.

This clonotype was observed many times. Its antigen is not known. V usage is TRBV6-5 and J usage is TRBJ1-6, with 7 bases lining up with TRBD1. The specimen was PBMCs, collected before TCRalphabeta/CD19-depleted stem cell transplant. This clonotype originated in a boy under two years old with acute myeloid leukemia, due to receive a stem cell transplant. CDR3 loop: CASSYTTGWGSPLHF. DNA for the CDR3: TGTGCCAGCAGTTACACGACAGGGTGGGGTTCACCCCTCCACTTT.